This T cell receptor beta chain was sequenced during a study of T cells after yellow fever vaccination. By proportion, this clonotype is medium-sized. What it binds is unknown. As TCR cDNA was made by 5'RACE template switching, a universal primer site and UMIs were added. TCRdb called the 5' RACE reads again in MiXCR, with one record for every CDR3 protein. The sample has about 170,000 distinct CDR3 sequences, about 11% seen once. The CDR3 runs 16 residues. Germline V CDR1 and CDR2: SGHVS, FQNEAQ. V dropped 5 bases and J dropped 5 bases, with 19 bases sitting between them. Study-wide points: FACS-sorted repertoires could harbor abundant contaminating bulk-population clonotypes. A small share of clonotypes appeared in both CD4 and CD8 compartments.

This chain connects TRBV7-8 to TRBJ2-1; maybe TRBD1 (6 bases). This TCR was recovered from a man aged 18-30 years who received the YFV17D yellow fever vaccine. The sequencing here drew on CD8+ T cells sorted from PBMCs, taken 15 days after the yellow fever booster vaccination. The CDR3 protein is CASSPGFGDKNNEQFF. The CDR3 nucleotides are TGTGCCAGCAGCCCGGGGTTTGGGGACAAGAACAATGAGCAGTTCTTC.